The rows below give T cell receptor beta chains drawn from one sample of a study of siplizumab effects on memory and regulatory T cells. Profiled with immunoSEQ multiplex PCR; TCRdb holds only in-frame clones, not every one. The sample holds more than 85,000 clones, 80% to 90% seen once. Sequencing used CD4+ T cells sorted from blood. Receptors originate from a human donor in good health. CDR3s include the opening cysteine and the closing phenylalanine or tryptophan. The D gene is left open where the match is weak. The size field is filled for only some rows; it gives once, few, many or a size class.

TRBJ2-7 . TRBD1 TRBV7-9 TGTGCCAGCAGCACAGACAGGGGAGACTACGAGCAGTACTTC CASSTDRGDYEQYF
TRBJ1-1 few TRBD1 TRBV28 TGTGCCAGCAGCGGACAGGGGAACACTGAAGCTTTCTTT CASSGQGNTEAFF
TRBJ1-3 . . TRBV4-2 TGTGCCAGCAGCCAAGGCGGCAGTCGAGGAAACACCATATATTTT CASSQGGSRGNTIYF
TRBJ1-2 . . TRBV6-4 TGTGCCAGCAGTCGGGCCTACGGCGACTATGGCTACACCTTC CASSRAYGDYGYTF
TRBJ1-4 . . TRBV30 TGTGCCTGGAGTAACGGGGGATCGGCTAATGAAAAACTGTTTTTT CAWSNGGSANEKLFF
TRBJ1-2 . . TRBV30 TGTGCCTGGGGACGGGAGGCTAACTATGGCTACACCTTC CAWGREANYGYTF
TRBJ1-1 . . TRBV12-2 TGTGCAAGTCGCCCTCGGCGGGGGGCAAGCACTGAAGCTTTCTTT CASRPRRGASTEAFF
TRBJ2-6 . . TRBV4-1 TGCGCCAGCAGCCTAGAGCCTCAGGGATCTGGGGCCAACGTCCTGACTTTC CASSLEPQGSGANVLTF
TRBJ1-2 . . TRBV5-4 TGTGCCAGCGCTAGGGTAAACTATGGCTACACCTTC CASARVNYGYTF
TRBJ2-3 . . TRBV5-4 TGTGCCAGCAGCTTGCCGGCCAGTGGTGGAATTGATACGCAGTATTTT CASSLPASGGIDTQYF
TRBJ2-7 medium-sized TRBD2 TRBV14 TGTGCCAGCAGCCAAGATACTAGCGGGATGGGCGAGCAGTACTTC CASSQDTSGMGEQYF